The 17 T cell receptor beta chains reported below all come from one sample, sequenced in a study of blood T cell repertoires in COVID-19. Clones were read by immunoSEQ multiplex PCR, and TCRdb kept only the in-frame ones, dropping some. The data contain about 220,000 clones, approximately 85% of them singletons. Sequences were obtained from peripheral blood. The receptors stem from a woman between 65 and 79 years old with acute or convalescent COVID-19.

The J gene is TRBJ2-7, the V gene TRBV7-2; D unclear. The CDR3 is 12 residues long. V was shortened by 3 bases and J by 6 bases, with 9 bases between the two germline ends. Looked up from germline, CDR1 is SGHTA and CDR2 is FQGNSA. The CDR3 is CASSFLVSEQYF. The CDR3 DNA sequence: TGTGCCAGCAGCTTTCTAGTATCCGAGCAGTACTTC.

The chain is built from TRBV15 and TRBJ2-1; D possibly corresponds to TRBD1 (5 bases). Germline CDR1 and CDR2: LNHNV and YYDKDF (reference sequence). The V gene lost 5 bases and the J gene lost 6 bases, with 17 bases spanning the gap. The CDR3 runs 15 residues. The CDR3: CATSLDTKSPNEQFF. In DNA, the CDR3 is TGTGCCACCAGCTTGGACACCAAATCCCCCAATGAGCAGTTCTTC.

This clone was seen only once. The V and J genes are TRBV7-2 and TRBJ2-7; possible D gene TRBD1, 6 bases. From germline, CDR1 is SGHTA and CDR2 FQGNSA. The CDR3 has 14 residues. V lost 2 bases and J lost 6, with 14 bases in between. Here the CDR3 reads CASSLTGRQFEQYF. In DNA form, the CDR3 reads TGTGCCAGCAGCTTAACAGGGAGACAGTTCGAGCAGTACTTC.

The rearrangement links TRBV5-5 to TRBJ1-1, with a weak D call TRBD1 (6 bases). The CDR3 loop spans 14 amino acids. The V gene's germline CDR1 is SGHKS and CDR2 YYEKEE (reference sequence). V was clipped by 5 bases and J by 3 bases, with 14 bases between them. CDR3 nucleotide sequence: TGTGCCAGCAGGTTACAGGGTAAGGACACTGAAGCTTTCTTT. This sequence encodes CASRLQGKDTEAFF.

V and J are TRBV3-1 (or the pseudogene TRBV3-2) and TRBJ2-7; D remains ambiguous. V was pared by 6 bases and J by 3 bases, with 12 bases between. Germline loops: CDR1 LGHDT, CDR2 YNNKEL (reference sequence). The CDR3 spans 13 residues. The CDR3 here is CASRHSPNYEQYF. As DNA, the CDR3 is TGTGCCAGCAGGCACTCCCCTAACTACGAGCAGTACTTC.

This chain uses TRBV7-8 with TRBJ1-5; 8 positions match TRBD1. V gave up 8 bases and J gave up 2 bases; unmatched junction bases: 8. The CDR3 is 15 amino acids. Germline V gives CDR1 SGHVS, CDR2 FQNEAQ. The DNA of the CDR3 is TGTGCCAGCGCGCAGGGGGCGCTTGGCAATCAGCCCCAGCATTTT. Protein sequence: CASAQGALGNQPQHF.

This clone was detected a few times. The rearrangement links TRBV28 to TRBJ2-3, with TRBD2 matching over 10 bases. This CDR3 comprises 17 residues. Looked up from germline, CDR1 is MDHEN and CDR2 is SYDVKM. The trim removed 3 bases at V and 0 bases at J, leaving 6 bases unmatched. Written as DNA, the CDR3 is TGTGCCAGCAGTTTGCGAACTAGCGGGACCAGCACAGATACGCAGTATTTT. Translation gives CASSLRTSGTSTDTQYF.

J is TRBJ2-5 and V is TRBV6-6; 7 nucleotides match TRBD1. V was clipped by 5 bases and J by 2 bases; unmatched bases: 11. The CDR3 totals 16 residues. Per the germline V gene, CDR1 is MNHNY and CDR2 is SVGAGI (reference sequence). CDR3 amino acids: CASSLKMGRGQETQYF. The DNA for the CDR3 is TGTGCCAGCAGTCTTAAAATGGGCAGGGGGCAAGAGACCCAGTACTTC.

V is TRBV5-1 and J is TRBJ1-1, with 8 bases lining up with TRBD1. The CDR3 has 14 residues. Germline V lookup: CDR1 SGHRS, CDR2 YFSETQ. The V gene end was trimmed by 4 bases and the J gene end by 3 bases; junction bases not matched to a gene: 5. The CDR3, as DNA: TGCGCCAGCAGCCCCCGGACAGGGTACACTGAAGCTTTCTTT. Residues: CASSPRTGYTEAFF.

This sequence joins TRBV7-8 and TRBJ2-1; 8 positions match TRBD2. V trimming: 5 bases; J trimming: 1 base; junction bases outside the gene matches: 7. CDR1 and CDR2 (germline): SGHVS, FQNEAQ. The CDR3 is made up of 16 amino acids. CDR3 region: CASSIEAGVSYNEQFF. CDR3 DNA sequence: TGTGCCAGCAGCATAGAAGCGGGGGTATCCTACAATGAGCAGTTCTTC.

The chain combines TRBV18 with TRBJ1-5; TRBD1 aligns across 7 bases. V was pared by 4 bases and J by 3 bases, with 9 bases of the junction left unmatched. The germline CDR1 and CDR2 sequences are KGHSH and LQKENI. The CDR3 is 16 amino acids. CDR3 coding DNA: TGTGCCAGCTCACGAGACAGGGACGACTACAATCAGCCCCAGCATTTT. It encodes CASSRDRDDYNQPQHF.

The gene calls are TRBV24-1 and TRBJ2-7; 11 bases are a match to TRBD1. V lost 3 bases to trimming and J lost 6 bases; unmatched junction nucleotides: 6. The CDR3 contains 15 residues. In germline, CDR1 is KGHDR, CDR2 SFDVKD. The CDR3 DNA sequence: TGTGCCACCAGTGATCCCGGACAGGGGGCTTTCGAGCAGTACTTC. Translated: CATSDPGQGAFEQYF.

The gene calls are TRBV5-4 and TRBJ2-2, with TRBD1 identical over 7 bases. V dropped 4 bases and J dropped 5; count of bases not matched to a gene: 8. CDR1 is SGHNT and CDR2 is YYREEE in the germline V gene (reference sequence). This CDR3 is 15 amino acids long. The CDR3 bases are TGTGCCAGCAGCCAAGGGGGCAGGAGTACCGGGGAGCTGTTTTTT. Translating gives CASSQGGRSTGELFF. Combining the CDR3 with reference TRBV5-4 and TRBJ2-2 gives the whole variable domain ETGVTQSPTHLIKTRGQQVTLRCSSQSGHNTVSWYQQALGQGPQFIFQYYREEENGRGNFPPRFSGLQFPNYSSELNVNALELDDSALYLCASSQGGRSTGELFFGEGSRLTVL.

The CDR3 here is CASSLNTAGMNTEAFF. Written as DNA, the CDR3 is TGCGCCAGCAGCCTGAACACGGCAGGGATGAACACTGAAGCTTTCTTT. J is TRBJ1-1 and V is TRBV5-1, with D possibly TRBD1 on 5 matching bases. V was clipped by 4 bases and J by 0 bases, with 16 bases between them. The CDR3 has 16 residues. From germline, CDR1 is SGHRS and CDR2 YFSETQ.

The chain joins TRBV29-1 to TRBJ1-2; 7 bases align to TRBD1. Germline CDR1 is SQVTM and CDR2 is ANQGSEA. The CDR3 totals 16 residues. V lost 5 bases, J lost 4 bases, and 16 bases stayed unmatched. The CDR3 reads CSVHSFIRGMGYGYTF. CDR3 sequence (DNA): TGCAGCGTTCACAGCTTTATCAGGGGGATGGGCTATGGCTACACCTTC.

This clone has only one observation. The CDR3 reads CASSLVLAGGPDTQYF. DNA for the CDR3: TGTGCCAGCAGCTTAGTTTTAGCGGGGGGGCCCGATACGCAGTATTTT. The rearrangement links TRBV7-8 to TRBJ2-3; 11 bases match TRBD2. Germline trimming cut 1 base from V and 6 bases from J; bases unmatched to any gene: 6. CDR3 length: 16 residues. Germline CDR1 is SGHVS and CDR2 is FQNEAQ.

The genes are TRBV18 and TRBJ2-2, with D unclear. Looked up from germline, CDR1 is KGHSH and CDR2 is LQKENI. Trimming took off 2 bases at V and 3 bases at J, with 10 bases between the two ends. The CDR3 has 15 amino acids. For the CDR3, the DNA is TGTGCCAGCTCACCAATTGGCACCTACACCGGGGAGCTGTTTTTT. Its protein product is CASSPIGTYTGELFF.